This is a list of T cell receptor beta chains from one sample in a study of beta chain features in type 1 diabetes. TCRdb's table, derived via immunoSEQ multiplex PCR, lists solely in-frame clones and lacks some. The sample yields about 650,000 clones, around 12% seen once. Input material: naive CD4+ T cells from blood. The receptors come from a man aged 25 to 40 with type 1 diabetes. CDR3s include the opening cysteine and the closing phenylalanine or tryptophan. D genes are given only for firm matches. Expanded clones are given a class, and other clones once, few, many or no size at all.

J: TRBJ2-7; D: TRBD2; size: NA; V: TRBV27; CDR3: CASQAGGTLGEQYF; DNA: TGTGCCTCCCAAGCGGGGGGGACTTTGGGCGAGCAGTACTTC
J: TRBJ1-5; D: NA; size: few; V: TRBV4-3; CDR3: CASSQDRAAGSNQPQHF; DNA: TGCGCCAGCAGCCAAGACAGGGCGGCGGGGAGCAATCAGCCCCAGCATTTT
J: TRBJ2-5; D: NA; size: few; V: TRBV7-9; CDR3: CASSLEGDRRRGTQYF; DNA: TGTGCCAGCAGCTTAGAGGGCGACAGGCGAAGGGGGACCCAGTACTTC
J: TRBJ1-1; D: TRBD1; size: few; V: TRBV7-3; CDR3: CASSPGQGGYHEAFF; DNA: TGTGCCAGCAGTCCCGGACAGGGGGGATACCATGAAGCTTTCTTT
J: TRBJ2-2; D: TRBD1; size: NA; V: TRBV5-1; CDR3: CASSLAGQVFGELFF; DNA: TGCGCCAGCAGCTTGGCGGGACAGGTTTTCGGGGAGCTGTTTTTT
J: TRBJ2-2; D: TRBD2; size: few; V: TRBV25-1; CDR3: CASRGLETGELFF; DNA: TGTGCCAGCAGAGGACTAGAGACCGGGGAGCTGTTTTTT
J: TRBJ2-3; D: TRBD1; size: few; V: TRBV5-4; CDR3: CASSRSRTGTSTDTQYF; DNA: TGTGCCAGCAGCCGAAGCAGGACAGGGACTAGCACAGATACGCAGTATTTT
J: TRBJ1-5; D: NA; size: few; V: TRBV19; CDR3: CASSIEDRGSRQPQHF; DNA: TGTGCCAGTAGTATAGAGGACAGAGGTTCCCGTCAGCCCCAGCATTTT
J: TRBJ2-1; D: NA; size: NA; V: TRBV5-4; CDR3: CASSTIGGGTNEQFF; DNA: TGTGCCAGCAGCACGATCGGGGGTGGTACTAATGAGCAGTTCTTC
J: TRBJ2-1; D: NA; size: NA; V: TRBV7-2; CDR3: CASSPSGGAYNEQFF; DNA: TGTGCCAGCAGCCCCTCAGGGGGGGCCTACAATGAGCAGTTCTTC
J: TRBJ2-3; D: NA; size: NA; V: TRBV7-2; CDR3: CASSDRATDTQYF; DNA: TGTGCCAGCAGTGACCGGGCAACAGATACGCAGTATTTT
J: TRBJ2-3; D: TRBD2; size: few; V: TRBV9; CDR3: CASSYSLAGASTDTQYF; DNA: TGTGCCAGCAGCTACTCATTAGCGGGGGCTAGCACAGATACGCAGTATTTT
J: TRBJ1-6; D: TRBD1; size: few; V: TRBV4-3; CDR3: CASSQDGRGLNSPLHF; DNA: TGCGCCAGCAGCCAAGATGGCAGGGGGCTTAATTCACCCCTCCACTTT
J: TRBJ1-2; D: TRBD1; size: NA; V: TRBV10-3; CDR3: CAISEGTGGSYGYTF; DNA: TGTGCCATCAGTGAGGGGACAGGGGGCTCCTATGGCTACACCTTC
J: TRBJ2-5; D: TRBD2; size: few; V: TRBV4-1; CDR3: CASSPGLAAQETQYF; DNA: TGCGCCAGCAGCCCCGGACTAGCGGCCCAAGAGACCCAGTACTTC
J: TRBJ1-2; D: NA; size: NA; V: TRBV5-4; CDR3: CASSVRDRYYGYTF; DNA: TGTGCCAGCAGCGTTCGGGACCGCTACTATGGCTACACCTTC
J: TRBJ1-1; D: NA; size: NA; V: TRBV27; CDR3: CASSLYRDSTEAFF; DNA: TGTGCCAGCAGTTTATACAGGGATAGCACTGAAGCTTTCTTT
J: TRBJ1-5; D: NA; size: NA; V: TRBV7-2; CDR3: CASSRQPDQPQHF; DNA: TGTGCCAGCAGCCGACAGCCGGATCAGCCCCAGCATTTT